This TCR beta chain was profiled in a study of shared clonotypes between healthy human individuals. Overall study context: A donor's plate count was three for CD4 naive and three for CD4 memory; CD8 naive had two and CD8 memory one.

General study results and limits: Clonotypes that were shared across a few donors made up around 5% of naive CD4 clonotypes.

This CDR3 contains 15 residues. CDR1 is LNHDA and CDR2 is SQIVND in the germline V gene (reference sequence). V lost 2 bases and J lost 6, with 14 bases in between. The repertoire was sequenced with immunoSEQ multiplex PCR; TCRdb's copy has only in-frame clones and lacks some. The profile shows approximately 1.5 million clones, approximately 98.5% of them singletons. Notes on this clone: Its specificity is not known.

The sample comprised naive CD4+ T cells sorted from blood. Subset defined: CD45RA+ positively selected. The clonotype originates from a man aged 25-45 years in good health. This chain joins TRBV19 and TRBJ2-1, with D perhaps assigned TRBD1 or TRBD2 (6 bases each). The CDR3 nucleotides read TGTGCCAGTAGTATATGGGGGGCCTCGGGCAATGAGCAGTTCTTC. It is translated as CASSIWGASGNEQFF.